These 13 T cell receptor beta chains share one sample of origin, sequenced in a study of CD8 T cells in ankylosing spondylitis. Study outcomes and limitations: One TCR beta motif, made up of 7 or 8 highly homologous variants, appeared characteristic of ankylosing spondylitis blood.

One entry per CDR3 protein, called by TCRdb with MiXCR from the 5' RACE reads. The sample lists 400,000 or so distinct CDR3 sequences; roughly 26% were seen once. No cognate antigen is known for these TCRs. Sequencing input: blood, either unsorted or a sorted T cell fraction (not recorded which). These receptors came from a male donor with ankylosing spondylitis.

The rearrangement uses TRBV2 and TRBJ1-1; D might be TRBD1 (5 bases). Trimming left V 1 base short and J 2 bases short, with 8 bases between. This CDR3 comprises 14 residues. Germline CDR1 is SNHLY and CDR2 is FYNNEI. The CDR3 protein is CASSEVGGNTEAFF. For the CDR3, the DNA is TGTGCCAGCAGTGAAGTGGGGGGAAACACTGAAGCTTTCTTT.

The rearrangement uses TRBV21-1 and TRBJ2-7; the D call in the table, TRBD1, was not verified against the DNA. TRBV21-1 is a known pseudogene. The CDR3 length is 15 residues. The CDR3 coding sequence is TGTGCCAGCAGCAAAGGAGGGGGGGAACCCTACGAGCAGTACTTC. Protein product: CASSKGGGEPYEQYF.

This clonotype was seen repeatedly, ten times or more. The chain couples TRBV25-1 to TRBJ2-7; TRBD1 aligns across 9 bases. CDR1 and CDR2 (germline): MGHDK, SYGVNS. The V gene end was trimmed by 3 bases and the J gene end by 6 bases; junction bases not matched to a gene: 6. This CDR3 spans 14 amino acids. CDR3 DNA sequence: TGTGCCAGCAGTGATCGGACAGGGGTGGGCGAGCAGTACTTC. This encodes CASSDRTGVGEQYF.

A few counts support this clonotype. This rearrangement joins TRBV12-3 or TRBV12-4 to TRBJ2-1; weak D call: TRBD2 (6 bases). CDR3 size: 12 residues. V lost 7 bases and J lost 5, with 9 bases in between. CDR3 protein: CASTGGNNEQFF. The CDR3 coding sequence is TGTGCCAGCACTGGGGGGAACAATGAGCAGTTCTTC.

The rearrangement joins TRBV5-6 to TRBJ1-1, with D possibly matching TRBD1 (6 bases). The germline V and J ends were trimmed by 2 bases and 4 bases, with 18 bases remaining between them. This CDR3 spans 16 amino acids. CDR1 is SGHDT and CDR2 is YYEEEE in the germline V gene. CDR3 coding DNA: TGTGCCAGCAGCTTTGGCTCAGGGGCTGAGGGCACTGAAGCTTTCTTT. Protein product: CASSFGSGAEGTEAFF.

This clonotype has just a few counts. The V gene is TRBV5-1, the J gene TRBJ2-1; 9 nucleotides line up with TRBD2. The CDR3 runs to 14 residues. From germline, CDR1 is SGHRS and CDR2 YFSETQ. Trimming cost V 3 bases and J 8 bases; bases outside gene matches: 6. DNA for the CDR3: TGCGCCAGCAGCTCAGCGGGAGGATTAGATGAGCAGTTCTTC. Amino acid sequence: CASSSAGGLDEQFF.

The J gene is TRBJ2-7, the V gene TRBV5-1; no firm D call. Germline CDR1 reads SGHRS; CDR2 reads YFSETQ. With 3 bases removed from V and 0 bases from J, the gap between germline ends came to 13 bases. There are 15 residues in the CDR3. CDR3 residues: CASSSESRLSYEQYF. CDR3 sequence (DNA): TGCGCCAGCAGCTCGGAGAGCAGGCTCTCCTACGAGCAGTACTTC. Together with reference TRBV5-1 and TRBJ2-7, the CDR3 gives the full variable domain: KAGVTQTPRYLIKTRGQQVTLSCSPISGHRSVSWYQQTPGQGLQFLFEYFSETQRNKGNFPGRFSGRQFSNSRSEMNVSTLELGDSALYLCASSSESRLSYEQYFGPGTRLTVT.

This clonotype was seen a handful of times. The V and J genes are TRBV5-6 and TRBJ1-5; D remains unclear. Germline CDR1 SGHDT, CDR2 YYEEEE. CDR3 size: 15 residues. Trimming took off 0 bases at V and 3 bases at J, with 10 bases between the two ends. CDR3 sequence: CASSLGPVTNQPQHF. The CDR3 nucleotides read TGTGCCAGCAGCTTGGGACCAGTGACCAATCAGCCCCAGCATTTT.

The chain is built from TRBV7-2 and TRBJ1-5, with D perhaps matching TRBD1 (5 bases). This CDR3 contains 14 residues. Trimming took 2 bases from V and 4 from J, leaving 9 bases between them. CDR1 SGHTA and CDR2 FQGNSA come from the germline V gene. CDR3 sequence reads: CASSLPGLNQPQHF. The DNA for the CDR3 is TGTGCCAGCAGCTTACCAGGGCTGAATCAGCCCCAGCATTTT. The whole variable domain, remainder taken from reference TRBV7-2 and TRBJ1-5, is GAGVSQSPSNKVTEKGKDVELRCDPISGHTALYWYRQSLGQGLEFLIYFQGNSAPDKSGLPSDRFSAERTGGSVSTLTIQRTQQEDSAVYLCASSLPGLNQPQHFGDGTRLSIL.

This clonotype was picked up a small number of times. V is TRBV18 and J is TRBJ2-2; maybe TRBD2 (6 bases). Germline V gene data show CDR1 as KGHSH and CDR2 as LQKENI. The CDR3 has 16 residues. V was clipped by 0 bases and J by 5 bases, with 13 bases between them. The CDR3 spells CASSPPAGPGTGELFF. As DNA, the CDR3 is TGTGCCAGCTCACCACCGGCGGGGCCGGGTACCGGGGAGCTGTTTTTT. Combining the CDR3 with reference TRBV18 and TRBJ2-2 gives the whole variable domain NAGVMQNPRHLVRRRGQEARLRCSPMKGHSHVYWYRQLPEEGLKFMVYLQKENIIDESGMPKERFSAEFPKEGPSILRIQQVVRGDSAAYFCASSPPAGPGTGELFFGEGSRLTVL.

This rearrangement joins TRBV29-1 to TRBJ2-1; the D gene is possibly TRBD1 (6 bases). The CDR3 has 19 amino acids. V gave up 3 bases and J gave up 0 bases, with 24 bases separating them. Germline V lookup: CDR1 SQVTM, CDR2 ANQGSEA. The CDR3, as DNA: TGCAGCGTTGAGTCTCGGCAGCTCCCGGGACAACACTCCTACAATGAGCAGTTCTTC. This sequence encodes CSVESRQLPGQHSYNEQFF.

The gene calls are TRBV6-1 and TRBJ2-7; 9 bases are shared with TRBD1. The CDR3 has 15 amino acids. Per the germline V gene, CDR1 is MNHNS and CDR2 is SASEGT. V gave up 3 bases and J gave up 2 bases; unmatched junction bases: 5. CDR3 sequence: CASSEGDRAAYEQYF. The CDR3 DNA follows: TGTGCCAGCAGTGAGGGGGACAGGGCAGCCTACGAGCAGTACTTC.

The J gene is TRBJ2-7, the V gene TRBV2; no firm D call. The CDR3 totals 13 residues. V was pared by 3 bases and J by 0 bases, with 6 bases between. Germline V gene sequence: CDR1 SNHLY, CDR2 FYNNEI. The CDR3 sequence: CASSEQVSYEQYV. The CDR3 region has the DNA TGTGCCAGCAGTGAGCAGGTCTCCTACGAGCAGTACGTC.